This TCR beta chain is drawn from a study of blood T cell repertoires in COVID-19. Study summary: T cells, B-cell-depleted T cells, or PBMCs provided the cDNA or gDNA that served as material.

Seattle patients were enrolled during active infection and followed longitudinally. In the study's own analysis: For nucleated cells, counts were estimated from reference gene primer amplification. Sequencing was performed with immunoSEQ multiplex PCR; in TCRdb, only in-frame clones are kept and a portion is missing. V and J calls and clone size are copied from that table; D and trimming were computed from the DNA. The repertoire holds about 160,000 clones, with approximately 79% as singletons. This CDR3 is 14 amino acids long. CDR1 is SQVTM and CDR2 is ANQGSEA in the germline V gene. The J segment lost 5 bases and the V segment lost 3 bases, leaving 6 bases of the junction unmatched.

The sequence came from a woman aged 35 to 49 with COVID-19, enrolled during active disease. The sequencing input was peripheral blood. This chain uses TRBV29-1 with TRBJ2-1, with 8 bases that match TRBD2. The CDR3 nucleotides read TGCAGCGTTGACTTCCTAGCGGGTCACAATGAGCAGTTCTTC. It translates to CSVDFLAGHNEQFF.